The 30 T cell receptor beta chains presented below share a single source sample, sequenced in a study of Ad26.COV2.S vaccination and SARS-CoV-2 variants. TCRdb keeps only in-frame clones here, not all; method: immunoSEQ multiplex PCR. The sample carries roughly 680,000 clones, about 90% recorded once. The treatment: about 20 received Ad26.COV2.S at low or high dose, single or two shots; roughly five received placebo; per-sample allocation not given. Sampling happened 63 days after the first vaccine or placebo injection. This specimen was peripheral blood, taken in a trial of Ad26.COV2.S vaccine versus placebo. These receptor sequences come from a person between 18 and 60 years old who received the Ad26.COV2.S COVID-19 vaccine or a placebo.

The genes are TRBV2 and TRBJ2-7; 15 nucleotides agree with TRBD2. The germline V gene encodes CDR1 SNHLY and CDR2 FYNNEI. CDR3 length: 16 amino acids. The V segment lost 8 bases and the J segment 2 bases; nucleotides outside the gene matches: 7. As DNA, the CDR3 is TGTGCCAGCTCCGGGACTAGCGGGAGGCTTCCCTACGAGCAGTACTTC. It translates to CASSGTSGRLPYEQYF.

The chain links TRBV10-3 to TRBJ1-2; no reliable D call. This CDR3 comprises 13 residues. Per germline, CDR1 ENHRY and CDR2 SYGVKD. V gave up 3 bases and J gave up 1 base, with 6 bases separating them. The CDR3 loop is CAISDQYNYGYTF. The CDR3, as DNA: TGTGCCATCAGTGATCAGTATAACTATGGCTACACCTTC.

This clone has more than one count but fewer than ten. This sequence joins TRBV6-1 and TRBJ1-2; the D is unclear. Trimming left V 2 bases short and J 4 bases short, with 11 bases between. The CDR3 covers 14 residues. The germline V gene has CDR1 MNHNS and CDR2 SASEGT. This CDR3 reads CASSEQGWSYGYTF. CDR3 DNA sequence: TGTGCCAGCAGTGAACAAGGCTGGTCCTATGGCTACACCTTC.

The chain uses TRBV7-9 and TRBJ2-7; D is perhaps TRBD1 (6 bases). V was pared by 6 bases and J by 5 bases, with 8 bases between. This CDR3 has 11 residues. Germline V CDR1 and CDR2: SEHNR, FQNEAQ (reference sequence). The CDR3 reads CASSSGDEQYF. The CDR3 bases are TGTGCCAGCAGTTCAGGGGACGAGCAGTACTTC.

The genes are TRBV7-2 and TRBJ2-3, with a weak D call TRBD2 (6 bases). Germline V gene sequence: CDR1 SGHTA, CDR2 FQGNSA. V lost 5 bases, J lost 2 bases, and 11 bases lay in between. This CDR3 has 14 amino acids. The CDR3 protein is CASSLGTFTDTQYF. The CDR3 DNA is TGTGCCAGCAGCCTCGGGACTTTCACAGATACGCAGTATTTT.

V gene TRBV9 combines with J gene TRBJ2-5; unclear D gene. Trimming removed 0 bases from V and 3 bases from J, with 6 bases in between. The germline CDR1 and CDR2 sequences are SGDLS and YYNGEE. This CDR3 contains 13 residues. In DNA form, the CDR3 reads TGTGCCAGCAGCGTAGGAAAAGAAGAGACCCAGTACTTC. It codes for CASSVGKEETQYF.

This clone was detected only a few times. This rearrangement joins TRBV6-5 to TRBJ2-2; D unresolved. Trimming took off 5 bases at V and 4 bases at J, with 14 bases between the two ends. CDR3 length: 15 amino acids. CDR1 and CDR2 from the germline V gene are MNHEY and SVGAGI. In DNA, the CDR3 is TGTGCCAGCAGTAAGACCTCCCAAGGCACCGGGGAGCTGTTTTTT. Amino acid sequence: CASSKTSQGTGELFF.

In DNA, the CDR3 is TGTGCCAGCAGTTTATACCTAGCGGGAGTTTACAATGAGCAGTTCTTC. It encodes CASSLYLAGVYNEQFF. This chain connects TRBV27 to TRBJ2-1, with 10 nucleotides matching TRBD2. Germline V lookup: CDR1 MNHEY, CDR2 SMNVEV (reference sequence). After removal of 1 base from V and 4 bases from J, the junction contained 4 bases not matched to a gene. The CDR3 contains 16 residues.

The V call is TRBV3-1 (or the pseudogene TRBV3-2), the J call TRBJ1-5; D unclear. From germline, CDR1 is LGHDT and CDR2 YNNKEL (reference sequence). The ends were cut back, 4 bases at V and 4 bases at J, with 8 bases in the middle. There are 13 residues in the CDR3. In nucleotides, the CDR3 is TGTGCCAGCAGCCCCCGTTGGAATCAGCCCCAGCATTTT. This translates into CASSPRWNQPQHF.

CDR3 nucleotides: TGTGCCAGCAGCTTATTAAATAGCATGAACACCGGGGAGCTGTTTTTT. Its translation is CASSLLNSMNTGELFF. V usage is TRBV7-9 and J usage is TRBJ2-2; D call uncertain. V was trimmed by 2 bases and J by 1 base, leaving 11 bases between them. CDR3 length: 16 residues. Germline CDR1 is SEHNR and CDR2 is FQNEAQ (reference sequence).

The gene calls are TRBV3-1 (or the pseudogene TRBV3-2) and TRBJ2-2, with 7 bases lining up with TRBD1. V gave up 4 bases and J gave up 5 bases; unmatched junction bases: 1. Per the germline V gene, CDR1 is LGHDT and CDR2 is YNNKEL (reference sequence). The CDR3 spans 13 residues. In DNA, the CDR3 is TGTGCCAGCAGCCCACAGGGGACCGGGGAGCTGTTTTTT. Translating gives CASSPQGTGELFF.

CDR3 region: CAISGTGGDQPQHF. The CDR3 coding sequence is TGTGCCATCAGCGGGACAGGGGGCGACCAGCCCCAGCATTTT. The chain employs TRBV10-3 and TRBJ1-5; 12 bases match TRBD1. This CDR3 has 14 residues. J lost 7 bases, V lost 6 bases, and 4 bases had no gene match. CDR1 ENHRY and CDR2 SYGVKD come from the germline V gene.

The chain links TRBV25-1 to TRBJ2-2, with D maybe TRBD2 (6 bases). CDR3 length: 14 amino acids. CDR1 is MGHDK and CDR2 is SYGVNS in the germline V gene. The V end lost 5 bases, the J end lost 4 bases, and 11 bases lay between the germline ends. CDR3 loop: CASSRLGGTGELFF. The DNA for the CDR3 is TGTGCCAGCAGTCGCCTGGGAGGCACCGGGGAGCTGTTTTTT.

J is TRBJ2-7 and V is TRBV5-1, with D possibly TRBD1 on 6 matching bases. The V gene's germline CDR1 is SGHRS and CDR2 YFSETQ. V was shortened by 0 bases and J by 2 bases, with 9 bases between the two germline ends. CDR3 length: 14 amino acids. CDR3 loop: CASSLVGQPYEQYF. CDR3 DNA sequence: TGCGCCAGCAGCTTGGTAGGACAGCCCTACGAGCAGTACTTC.

The genes are TRBV7-2 and TRBJ1-5; no definite D call. The CDR3 spans 13 residues. V was cut by 5 bases and J by 6 bases, with 11 bases left in between. The germline gives CDR1 SGHTA, CDR2 FQGNSA. CDR3 amino acids: CASSARVGQPQHF. The DNA for the CDR3 is TGTGCCAGCAGCGCTAGGGTCGGTCAGCCCCAGCATTTT.

The chain uses TRBV5-1 and TRBJ2-5, with 10 bases lining up with TRBD2. V was pared by 2 bases and J by 1 base, with 5 bases of the junction left unmatched. The CDR3 is made up of 16 amino acids. CDR1 SGHRS and CDR2 YFSETQ come from the germline V gene. CDR3 amino acids: CASSLGAGGVQETQYF. The DNA of the CDR3 is TGCGCCAGCAGCTTAGGAGCGGGAGGGGTCCAAGAGACCCAGTACTTC.

This clone appeared a single time. The rearrangement joins TRBV27 to TRBJ2-7; 10 nucleotides align to TRBD2. CDR3 size: 14 residues. CDR1 MNHEY and CDR2 SMNVEV come from the germline V gene (reference sequence). V was pared by 4 bases and J by 0 bases, with 0 bases of the junction left unmatched. In nucleotides, the CDR3 is TGTGCCAGCAGTTGGACTAGCGGCTCCTACGAGCAGTACTTC. Amino acid sequence: CASSWTSGSYEQYF.

This clone was picked up one time. This chain uses TRBV4-2 with TRBJ1-3, with D perhaps matching TRBD1 (5 bases). Germline assignment: CDR1 LGHNA and CDR2 YNFKEQ. This CDR3 has 15 amino acids. V lost 1 base and J 5 bases, leaving 12 bases between the germline ends. The CDR3 DNA follows: TGTGCCAGCAGCCAAGGTGGACACGATAGAAACACCATATATTTT. As protein: CASSQGGHDRNTIYF.

The V gene is TRBV6-5, the J gene TRBJ2-1; 14 positions match TRBD2. The CDR3 is 14 amino acids. After removal of 11 bases from V and 10 bases from J, the junction contained 10 bases not matched to a gene. Germline CDR1 reads MNHEY; CDR2 reads SVGAGI. The CDR3 DNA sequence: TGTGCCTCGCCCGGGACTAGCGGGGGAAGGGAGCAGTTCTTC. Translation: CASPGTSGGREQFF.

The chain carries TRBV7-9 and TRBJ2-6; possible D gene TRBD2, 6 bases. Germline values: CDR1 SEHNR, CDR2 FQNEAQ (reference sequence). Trimming left V 6 bases short and J 1 base short, with 16 bases between. CDR3 length equals 17 residues. The CDR3 DNA sequence: TGTGCCAGCAGACATACCGGAGGGAGGTCTGGGGCCAACGTCCTGACTTTC. It translates to CASRHTGGRSGANVLTF.

The chain employs TRBV19 and TRBJ1-6; D call uncertain. CDR1 and CDR2 (germline): LNHDA, SQIVND (reference sequence). There are 12 residues in the CDR3. Trimming removed 8 bases from V and 6 bases from J, with 8 bases in between. DNA of the CDR3: TGTGCCAGTGCTTTCAGTAATTCACCCCTCCACTTT. It specifies CASAFSNSPLHF. The whole variable domain, filled in from reference TRBV19 and TRBJ1-6, reads DGGITQSPKYLFRKEGQNVTLSCEQNLNHDAMYWYRQDPGQGLRLIYYSQIVNDFQKGDIAEGYSVSREKKESFPLTVTSAQKNPTAFYLCASAFSNSPLHFGNGTRLTVT.

The chain has TRBV7-3 and TRBJ1-6, with unresolved D. Germline-derived CDR1 and CDR2 are SGHTA and FQGTGA. This CDR3 has 13 residues. V gave up 3 bases and J gave up 9 bases, with 9 bases separating them. This CDR3 reads CASSLNSFSPLHF. The CDR3 nucleotides read TGTGCCAGCAGCTTGAACAGTTTTTCACCCCTCCACTTT. Full variable domain (outside the CDR3, taken from reference TRBV7-3 and TRBJ1-6): GAGVSQTPSNKVTEKGKYVELRCDPISGHTALYWYRQSLGQGPEFLIYFQGTGAADDSGLPNDRFFAVRPEGSVSTLKIQRTERGDSAVYLCASSLNSFSPLHFGNGTRLTVT.

This sequence joins TRBV4-1 and TRBJ1-5; TRBD1 is a possible D gene (5 bases). The CDR3 loop spans 15 amino acids. CDR1 is MGHRA and CDR2 is YSYEKL in the germline V gene. The germline V and J ends were trimmed by 0 bases and 1 base, with 7 bases remaining between them. The CDR3 DNA reads as TGCGCCAGCAGCCAAGATCGGGACAGCAATCAGCCCCAGCATTTT. Residues: CASSQDRDSNQPQHF.

The chain is built from TRBV29-1 and TRBJ2-1; 9 nucleotides line up with TRBD2. After removal of 6 bases from V and 0 bases from J, the junction contained 3 bases not matched to a gene. Per germline, CDR1 SQVTM and CDR2 ANQGSEA. CDR3 length equals 14 residues. CDR3 DNA sequence: TGCAGCGTCGTGCGGGGGGGCTCCTACAATGAGCAGTTCTTC. Protein product: CSVVRGGSYNEQFF.

CDR3 nucleotide sequence: TGTGCCAGCAGCTTAGCAGCTAGCGCGGGCCGGATAAATGAGCAGTTCTTC. Residues: CASSLAASAGRINEQFF. V and J are TRBV7-6 and TRBJ2-1; possible D gene TRBD2, 6 bases. The germline V and J ends were trimmed by 0 bases and 7 bases, with 19 bases remaining between them. CDR3 length: 17 amino acids. CDR1 is SGHVS, CDR2 FNYEAQ, per germline.

The V and J genes are TRBV6-5 and TRBJ2-3, with a possible D match to TRBD1 (5 bases). The CDR3 has 13 residues. From germline, CDR1 is MNHEY and CDR2 SVGAGI. V was clipped by 8 bases and J by 1 base, with 10 bases between them. The CDR3 is CASRPTGTDTQYF. CDR3 DNA: TGTGCCAGCCGACCGACAGGCACAGATACGCAGTATTTT.

V is TRBV11-3 and J is TRBJ2-1; no firm D call. Germline V CDR1 and CDR2: SGHNT, YENEEA. The length of the CDR3 is 12 residues. V was trimmed by 1 base and J by 8 bases, leaving 6 bases between them. CDR3 residues: CASSLGNYEQFF. As DNA, the CDR3 is TGTGCCAGCAGCTTAGGAAACTATGAGCAGTTCTTC.

The V gene is TRBV6-1, the J gene TRBJ1-1; 9 bases fit TRBD1. The CDR3 consists of 16 residues. Germline assignment: CDR1 MNHNS and CDR2 SASEGT. J was trimmed by 4 bases and V by 0 bases; bases with no gene match: 6. The CDR3 DNA sequence: TGTGCCAGCAGTGAAGCAGCGACAGGGGGGAGCACTGAAGCTTTCTTT. As protein: CASSEAATGGSTEAFF.

The chain employs TRBV3-1 (or the pseudogene TRBV3-2) and TRBJ2-4; tentative D call: TRBD1 (6 bases). CDR3 length: 18 amino acids. V lost 5 bases and J lost 0, with 20 bases in between. The germline gives CDR1 LGHDT, CDR2 YNNKEL (reference sequence). The CDR3 region has the DNA TGTGCCAGCAGCAGACCCCTCCGGGACACCAGAGCCAAAAACATTCAGTACTTC. It is translated as CASSRPLRDTRAKNIQYF.

The chain is built from TRBV6-2 or TRBV6-3 and TRBJ2-5; D unclear. Germline CDR1 reads MNHEY; CDR2 reads SVGEGT. The V and J ends lost 5 bases and 5 bases respectively, with 3 bases between them. The CDR3 runs to 10 residues. Here the CDR3 reads CASSRETQYF. Written as DNA, the CDR3 is TGTGCCAGCAGTAGGGAGACCCAGTACTTC.